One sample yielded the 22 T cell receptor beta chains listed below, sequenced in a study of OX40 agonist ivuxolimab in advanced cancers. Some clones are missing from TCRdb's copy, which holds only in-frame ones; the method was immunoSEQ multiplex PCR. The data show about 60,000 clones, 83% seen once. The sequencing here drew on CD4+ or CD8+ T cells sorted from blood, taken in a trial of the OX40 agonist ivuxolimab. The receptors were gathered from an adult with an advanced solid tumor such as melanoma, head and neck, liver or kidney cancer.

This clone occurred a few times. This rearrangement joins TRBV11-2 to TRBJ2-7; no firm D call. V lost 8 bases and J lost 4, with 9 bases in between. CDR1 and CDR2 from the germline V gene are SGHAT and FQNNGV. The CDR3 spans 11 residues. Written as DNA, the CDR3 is TGTGCCAGCGCCTGGGGTTACGAGCAGTACTTC. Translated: CASAWGYEQYF.

This chain's CDR3 is CASKVQGLSYEQYF. Here the CDR3 DNA reads TGTGCCAGCAAGGTTCAGGGGCTGTCCTACGAGCAGTACTTC. This sequence joins TRBV6-1 and TRBJ2-7; D is possibly TRBD1 (6 bases). This CDR3 has 14 residues. Trimming cost V 7 bases and J 1 base, with 14 bases left between them. CDR1 MNHNS and CDR2 SASEGT come from the germline V gene.

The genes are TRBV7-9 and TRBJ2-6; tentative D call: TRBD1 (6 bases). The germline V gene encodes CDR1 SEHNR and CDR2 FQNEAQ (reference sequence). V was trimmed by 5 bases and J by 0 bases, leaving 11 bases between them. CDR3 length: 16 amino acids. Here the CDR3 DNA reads TGTGCCAGCAGCAACTCGGACAGCTCTGGGGCCAACGTCCTGACTTTC. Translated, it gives CASSNSDSSGANVLTF.

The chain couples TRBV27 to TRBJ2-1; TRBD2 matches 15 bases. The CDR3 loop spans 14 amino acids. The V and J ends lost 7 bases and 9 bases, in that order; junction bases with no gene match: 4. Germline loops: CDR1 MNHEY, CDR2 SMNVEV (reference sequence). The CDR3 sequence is CASTGLAGGGEQFF. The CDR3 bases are TGTGCCAGCACCGGACTAGCGGGAGGGGGTGAGCAGTTCTTC.

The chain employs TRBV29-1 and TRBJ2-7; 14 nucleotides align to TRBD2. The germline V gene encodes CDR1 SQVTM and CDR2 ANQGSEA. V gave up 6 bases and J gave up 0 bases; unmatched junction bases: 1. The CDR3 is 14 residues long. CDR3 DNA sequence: TGCAGCGTGGGGACTAGCGGGAGCTCCTACGAGCAGTACTTC. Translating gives CSVGTSGSSYEQYF.

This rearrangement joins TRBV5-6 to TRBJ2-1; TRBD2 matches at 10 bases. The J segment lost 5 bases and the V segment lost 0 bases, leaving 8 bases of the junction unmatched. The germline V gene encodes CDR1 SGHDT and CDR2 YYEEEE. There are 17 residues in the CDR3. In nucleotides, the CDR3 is TGTGCCAGCAGCTTGGATGTGGGGACTAGCGCCCACAATGAGCAGTTCTTC. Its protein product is CASSLDVGTSAHNEQFF.

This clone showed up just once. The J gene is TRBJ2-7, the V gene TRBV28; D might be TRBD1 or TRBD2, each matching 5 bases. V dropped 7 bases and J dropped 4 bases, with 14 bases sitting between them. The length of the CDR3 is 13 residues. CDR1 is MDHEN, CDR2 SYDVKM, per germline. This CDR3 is CASTPPGRYEQYF. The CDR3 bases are TGTGCCAGCACCCCCCCGGGGCGGTACGAGCAGTACTTC.

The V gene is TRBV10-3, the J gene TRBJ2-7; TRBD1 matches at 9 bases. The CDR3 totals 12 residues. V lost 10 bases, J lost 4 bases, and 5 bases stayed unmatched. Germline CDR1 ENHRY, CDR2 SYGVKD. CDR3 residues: CATGTGRYEQYF. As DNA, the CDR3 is TGTGCCACTGGGACAGGGAGGTACGAGCAGTACTTC.

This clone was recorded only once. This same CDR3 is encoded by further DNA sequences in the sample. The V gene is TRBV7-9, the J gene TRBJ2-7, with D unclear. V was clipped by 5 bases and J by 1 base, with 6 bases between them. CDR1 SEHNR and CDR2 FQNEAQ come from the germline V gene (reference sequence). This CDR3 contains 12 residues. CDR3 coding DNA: TGTGCCAGCAGCCCTCTTTCCTACGAGCAGTACTTC. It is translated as CASSPLSYEQYF.

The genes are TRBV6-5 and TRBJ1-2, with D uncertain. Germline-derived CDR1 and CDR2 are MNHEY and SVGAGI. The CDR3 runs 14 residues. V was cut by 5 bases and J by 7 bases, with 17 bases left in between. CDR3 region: CASSLKVRGRGYTF. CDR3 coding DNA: TGTGCCAGCAGTCTGAAGGTTAGAGGTCGTGGCTACACCTTC.

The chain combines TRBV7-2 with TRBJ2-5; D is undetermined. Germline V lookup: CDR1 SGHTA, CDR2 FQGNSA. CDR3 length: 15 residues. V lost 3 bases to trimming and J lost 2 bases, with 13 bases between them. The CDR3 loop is CASSFPISGQETQYF. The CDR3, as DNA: TGTGCCAGCAGCTTCCCGATATCAGGTCAAGAGACCCAGTACTTC. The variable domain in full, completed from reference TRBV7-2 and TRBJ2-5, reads GAGVSQSPSNKVTEKGKDVELRCDPISGHTALYWYRQSLGQGLEFLIYFQGNSAPDKSGLPSDRFSAERTGGSVSTLTIQRTQQEDSAVYLCASSFPISGQETQYFGPGTRLLVL.

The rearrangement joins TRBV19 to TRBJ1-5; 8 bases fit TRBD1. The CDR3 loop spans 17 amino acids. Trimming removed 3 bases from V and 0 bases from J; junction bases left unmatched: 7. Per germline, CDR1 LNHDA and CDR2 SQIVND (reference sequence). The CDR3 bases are TGTGCCAGTAGTATCGACAGGGGCCCTTATAGCAATCAGCCCCAGCATTTT. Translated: CASSIDRGPYSNQPQHF.

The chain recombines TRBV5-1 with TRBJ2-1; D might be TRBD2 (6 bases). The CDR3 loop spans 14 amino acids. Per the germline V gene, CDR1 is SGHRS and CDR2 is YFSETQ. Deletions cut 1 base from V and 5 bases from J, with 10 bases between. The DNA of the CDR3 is TGCGCCAGCAGCTTGTGGGACTCAGACAATGAGCAGTTCTTC. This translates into CASSLWDSDNEQFF.

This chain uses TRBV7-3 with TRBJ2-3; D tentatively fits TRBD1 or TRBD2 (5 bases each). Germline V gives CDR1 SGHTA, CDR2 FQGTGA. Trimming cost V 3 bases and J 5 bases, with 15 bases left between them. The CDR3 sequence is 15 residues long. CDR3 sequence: CASSLGTTEGDTQYF. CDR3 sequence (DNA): TGTGCCAGCAGCTTGGGGACCACAGAAGGAGATACGCAGTATTTT.

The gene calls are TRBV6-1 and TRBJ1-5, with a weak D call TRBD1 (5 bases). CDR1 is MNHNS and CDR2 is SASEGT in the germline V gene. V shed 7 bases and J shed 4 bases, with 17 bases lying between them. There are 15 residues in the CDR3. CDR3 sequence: CASKRTTAVNQPQHF. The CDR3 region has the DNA TGTGCCAGCAAAAGGACGACAGCCGTGAATCAGCCCCAGCATTTT.

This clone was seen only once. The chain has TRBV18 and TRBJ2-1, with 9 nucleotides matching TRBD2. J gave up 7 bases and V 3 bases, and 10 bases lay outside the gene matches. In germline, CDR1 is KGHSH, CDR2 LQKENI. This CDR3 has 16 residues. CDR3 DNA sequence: TGTGCCAGCTCACCGTACGCCGGGACTAGCACAAATGAGCAGTTCTTC. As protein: CASSPYAGTSTNEQFF.

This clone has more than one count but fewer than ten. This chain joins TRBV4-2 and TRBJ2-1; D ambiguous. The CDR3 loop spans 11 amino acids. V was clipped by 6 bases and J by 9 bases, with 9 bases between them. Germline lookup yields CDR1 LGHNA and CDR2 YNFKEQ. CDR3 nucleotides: TGTGCCAGCAGGGCTTCAGGTGAGCAGTTCTTC. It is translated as CASRASGEQFF.

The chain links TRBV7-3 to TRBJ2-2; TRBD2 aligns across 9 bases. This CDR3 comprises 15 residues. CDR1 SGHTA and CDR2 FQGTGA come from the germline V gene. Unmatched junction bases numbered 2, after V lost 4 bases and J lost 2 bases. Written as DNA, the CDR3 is TGTGCCAGCAGCTCGGGACTAGCCAACACCGGGGAGCTGTTTTTT. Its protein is CASSSGLANTGELFF. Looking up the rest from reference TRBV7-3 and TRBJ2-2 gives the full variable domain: GAGVSQTPSNKVTEKGKYVELRCDPISGHTALYWYRQSLGQGPEFLIYFQGTGAADDSGLPNDRFFAVRPEGSVSTLKIQRTERGDSAVYLCASSSGLANTGELFFGEGSRLTVL.

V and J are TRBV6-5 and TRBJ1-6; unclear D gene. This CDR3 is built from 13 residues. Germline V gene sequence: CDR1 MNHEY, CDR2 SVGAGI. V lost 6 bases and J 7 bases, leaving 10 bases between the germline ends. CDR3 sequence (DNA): TGTGCCAGCAGGACTATGGCGAATTCACCCCTCCACTTT. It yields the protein CASRTMANSPLHF.

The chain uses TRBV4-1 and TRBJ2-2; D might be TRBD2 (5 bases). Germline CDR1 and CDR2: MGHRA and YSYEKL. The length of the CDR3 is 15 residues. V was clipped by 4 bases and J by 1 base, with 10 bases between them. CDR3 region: CASSPGAGNTGELFF. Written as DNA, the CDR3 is TGCGCCAGCAGCCCCGGCGCGGGGAACACCGGGGAGCTGTTTTTT.

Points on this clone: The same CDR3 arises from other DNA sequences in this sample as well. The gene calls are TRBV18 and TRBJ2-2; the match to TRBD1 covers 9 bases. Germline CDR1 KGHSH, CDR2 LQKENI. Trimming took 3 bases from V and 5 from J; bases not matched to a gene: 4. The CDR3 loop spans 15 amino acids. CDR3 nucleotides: TGTGCCAGCTCACCCTGGACAGGGGATACCGGGGAGCTGTTTTTT. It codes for CASSPWTGDTGELFF.

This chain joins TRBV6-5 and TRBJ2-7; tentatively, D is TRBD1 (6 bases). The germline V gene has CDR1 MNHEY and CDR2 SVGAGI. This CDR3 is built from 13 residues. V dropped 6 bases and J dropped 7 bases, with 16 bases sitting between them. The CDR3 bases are TGTGCCAGCAGCAAGAACAGGGCAGGGGAGCAGTACTTC. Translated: CASSKNRAGEQYF.